These 18 T cell receptor beta chains were all obtained from the same sample, sequenced in a study of blood T cell repertoires in COVID-19. Assay: immunoSEQ multiplex PCR; the TCRdb copy retains only in-frame clones and omits some. Of 150,000 to 200,000 clones in the sample, more than 75% are singletons; the top ten hold 3.5% to 4.5%. Sequenced sample: peripheral blood. Receptors were obtained from a man younger than 35 with active or convalescent COVID-19.

The chain combines TRBV7-6 with TRBJ1-1; D gene uncertain. The germline CDR1 and CDR2 sequences are SGHVS and FNYEAQ. CDR3 size: 15 residues. Trimming left V 3 bases short and J 1 base short, with 12 bases between. CDR3 bases: TGTGCCAGCAGCTTTGTTGGCAGTGAGAACACTGAAGCTTTCTTT. Residues: CASSFVGSENTEAFF. The variable domain in full, with the rest retrieved from reference TRBV7-6 and TRBJ1-1, is GAGVSQSPRYKVTKRGQDVALRCDPISGHVSLYWYRQALGQGPEFLTYFNYEAQQDKSGLPNDRFSAERPEGSISTLTIQRTEQRDSAMYRCASSFVGSENTEAFFGQGTRLTVV.

CDR3 nucleotide sequence: TGTGCCAGCAGCCCAACAGTCAGAGACTATAACACTGAAGCTTTCTTT. Its protein is CASSPTVRDYNTEAFF. The chain recombines TRBV7-3 with TRBJ1-1; D not resolved. There are 16 residues in the CDR3. CDR1 and CDR2 (germline): SGHTA, FQGTGA. V was trimmed by 5 bases and J by 2 bases, leaving 18 bases between them. Full variable domain (remainder filled in from reference TRBV7-3 and TRBJ1-1): GAGVSQTPSNKVTEKGKYVELRCDPISGHTALYWYRQSLGQGPEFLIYFQGTGAADDSGLPNDRFFAVRPEGSVSTLKIQRTERGDSAVYLCASSPTVRDYNTEAFFGQGTRLTVV.

The gene calls are TRBV7-2 and TRBJ2-7, with a weak D call TRBD2 (5 bases). In germline, CDR1 is SGHTA, CDR2 FQGNSA. This CDR3 contains 13 residues. V dropped 4 bases and J dropped 4 bases, with 11 bases sitting between them. CDR3 residues: CASSSLARYEQYF. CDR3 DNA: TGTGCCAGCAGCTCTTTAGCGAGGTACGAGCAGTACTTC.

The CDR3, as DNA: TGTGCCAGCAGCATCAACAGGGGGCTCGTGGAGCAGTACTTC. This gives the protein CASSINRGLVEQYF. V and J are TRBV2 and TRBJ2-7, with 9 positions matching TRBD1. From germline, CDR1 is SNHLY and CDR2 FYNNEI. CDR3 length: 14 amino acids. V lost 6 bases, J lost 7 bases, and 10 bases stayed unmatched. The whole variable domain, remainder taken from reference TRBV2 and TRBJ2-7, is EPEVTQTPSHQVTQMGQEVILRCVPISNHLYFYWYRQILGQKVEFLVSFYNNEISEKSEIFDDQFSVERPDGSNFTLKIRSTKLEDSAMYFCASSINRGLVEQYFGPGTRLTVT.

V gene TRBV7-3 combines with J gene TRBJ2-3; D perhaps matches TRBD1 (5 bases). This CDR3 has 15 amino acids. Deletions cut 2 bases from V and 0 bases from J, with 9 bases between. Per the germline V gene, CDR1 is SGHTA and CDR2 is FQGTGA. The CDR3 DNA is TGTGCCAGCAGCTTACAGGGCCCCAGCACAGATACGCAGTATTTT. Amino acids: CASSLQGPSTDTQYF. Using reference TRBV7-3 and TRBJ2-3 for the parts outside the CDR3, the full variable domain is GAGVSQTPSNKVTEKGKYVELRCDPISGHTALYWYRQSLGQGPEFLIYFQGTGAADDSGLPNDRFFAVRPEGSVSTLKIQRTERGDSAVYLCASSLQGPSTDTQYFGPGTRLTVL.

The CDR3 region has the DNA TGCGCCAGCAGCTTCCAGGGGCGGGAAAAACTGTTTTTT. Amino acid sequence: CASSFQGREKLFF. The chain employs TRBV5-1 and TRBJ1-4, with D tentatively TRBD1 (6 bases). The ends were cut back, 2 bases at V and 8 bases at J, with 10 bases in the middle. The CDR3 has 13 residues. In germline, CDR1 is SGHRS, CDR2 YFSETQ.

J is TRBJ1-2 and V is TRBV7-8; a weak D match, TRBD1 (5 bases). V dropped 11 bases and J dropped 7 bases, with 26 bases sitting between them. The CDR3 is 15 residues long. Germline lookup yields CDR1 SGHVS and CDR2 FQNEAQ. For the CDR3, the DNA is TGTGCCGGCGGGGAAATTCGGGGGTATTATAGTGGCTACACCTTC. Encoded protein: CAGGEIRGYYSGYTF. Looking up the rest from reference TRBV7-8 and TRBJ1-2 gives the full variable domain: GAGVSQSPRYKVAKRGQDVALRCDPISGHVSLFWYQQALGQGPEFLTYFQNEAQLDKSGLPSDRFFAERPEGSVSTLKIQRTQQEDSAVYLCAGGEIRGYYSGYTFGSGTRLTVV.

The gene calls are TRBV12-5 and TRBJ2-7; 9 bases fit TRBD2. Germline V gives CDR1 LGHNT, CDR2 FRNRAP. The V segment lost 2 bases and the J segment 2 bases; nucleotides outside the gene matches: 13. This CDR3 has 18 amino acids. CDR3 nucleotides: TGTGCTAGTGGTTTGTCCCCTAGCGGGGACCTTGGACCCTACGAGCAGTACTTC. This codes for CASGLSPSGDLGPYEQYF.

Note on this clone: At one end the junction does not follow the germline gene, possibly because of a read error. The chain links TRBV28 to TRBJ1-2; D remains unclear. This CDR3 region has 10 residues. CDR1 and CDR2 (germline): MDHEN, SYDVKM. CDR3 amino acids: CASSDDNLSF. CDR3 bases: TGTGCCAGCAGTGATGACAACCTATCTTTC.

V usage is TRBV7-6 and J usage is TRBJ1-1; a weak D match, TRBD1 (5 bases). In germline, CDR1 is SGHVS, CDR2 FNYEAQ. This CDR3 has 11 amino acids. The V gene lost 6 bases and the J gene lost 7 bases, with 9 bases spanning the gap. In nucleotides, the CDR3 is TGTGCCAGCAGTCCGGGACTTGAAGCTTTCTTT. The encoded protein is CASSPGLEAFF.

The rearrangement uses TRBV5-8 and TRBJ2-1, with a weak D call TRBD1 (5 bases). This CDR3 contains 13 residues. In germline, CDR1 is SGHTS, CDR2 YDEGEE. Trimming stripped 6 bases from V and 5 bases from J, with 12 bases between. In DNA form, the CDR3 reads TGTGCCAGCAACTTCGACAGTAACAATGAGCAGTTCTTC. Its protein is CASNFDSNNEQFF.

The chain has TRBV20-1 and TRBJ1-2, with D tentatively TRBD1 (6 bases). The CDR3 length is 12 residues. CDR1 and CDR2 from the germline V gene are DFQATT and SNEGSKA (reference sequence). Trimming removed 4 bases at V and 2 bases at J, with 8 bases between. The CDR3 sequence is CSATDRNYGYTF. Written as DNA, the CDR3 is TGCAGTGCTACTGACAGGAACTATGGCTACACCTTC.

The chain is built from TRBV6-6 and TRBJ1-6; TRBD1 might be the D (5 bases). Trimming took off 6 bases at V and 8 bases at J, with 20 bases between the two ends. From germline, CDR1 is MNHNY and CDR2 SVGAGI (reference sequence). This CDR3 comprises 16 residues. DNA of the CDR3: TGTGCCAGCAGCCTTACTATGCAGGGTTGGGATTCACCCCTCCACTTT. Protein sequence: CASSLTMQGWDSPLHF.

The CDR3 DNA sequence: TGTGCCAGCCGTAGTCAGCCCCAGCATTTT. This translates into CASRSQPQHF. The rearrangement uses TRBV28 and TRBJ1-5; no reliable D call. Looked up from germline, CDR1 is MDHEN and CDR2 is SYDVKM. CDR3 length: 10 residues. The V and J ends lost 8 bases and 6 bases respectively, with 5 bases between them.

This chain joins TRBV25-1 and TRBJ2-5, with D possibly matching TRBD2 (5 bases). The ends were cut back, 4 bases at V and 5 bases at J, with 11 bases in the middle. This CDR3 is 13 amino acids long. CDR1 MGHDK and CDR2 SYGVNS come from the germline V gene. The CDR3 region is CASSVPGWETQYF. In DNA form, the CDR3 reads TGTGCCAGCAGTGTTCCGGGGTGGGAGACCCAGTACTTC. Full variable domain (missing parts from reference TRBV25-1 and TRBJ2-5): EADIYQTPRYLVIGTGKKITLECSQTMGHDKMYWYQQDPGMELHLIHYSYGVNSTEKGDLSSESTVSRIRTEHFPLTLESARPSHTSQYLCASSVPGWETQYFGPGTRLLVL.

The J gene is TRBJ1-3, the V gene TRBV15; 7 bases fit TRBD1. The CDR3 is 13 amino acids. CDR1 is LNHNV, CDR2 YYDKDF, per germline (reference sequence). After removal of 9 bases from V and 6 bases from J, the junction contained 8 bases not matched to a gene. CDR3 DNA sequence: TGTGCCACACAACAGGGGTCGGAAAACACCATATATTTT. Protein product: CATQQGSENTIYF.

V and J are TRBV6-5 and TRBJ1-5, with D maybe TRBD1 (5 bases). In germline, CDR1 is MNHEY, CDR2 SVGAGI. V shed 10 bases and J shed 0 bases, with 10 bases lying between them. The CDR3 loop spans 13 amino acids. The CDR3 reads CAILQDSNQPQHF. In nucleotides, the CDR3 is TGTGCCATACTACAGGATAGCAATCAGCCCCAGCATTTT.

V gene TRBV9 combines with J gene TRBJ1-2; 10 bases are shared with TRBD1. Germline V gene lookup returns CDR1 SGDLS and CDR2 YYNGEE. The trim removed 0 bases at V and 7 bases at J, leaving 6 bases unmatched. The CDR3 is made up of 15 amino acids. CDR3 amino acids: CASSVVATGGSGYTF. In nucleotides, the CDR3 is TGTGCCAGCAGCGTAGTTGCGACAGGGGGCTCTGGCTACACCTTC. Together with reference TRBV9 and TRBJ1-2, the CDR3 gives the full variable domain: DSGVTQTPKHLITATGQRVTLRCSPRSGDLSVYWYQQSLDQGLQFLIQYYNGEERAKGNILERFSAQQFPDLHSELNLSSLELGDSALYFCASSVVATGGSGYTFGSGTRLTVV.